This T cell receptor beta chain comes out of a study of cytomegalovirus exposure and HLA in healthy donors. While unrecorded immune exposures were likely, the donors were nominally healthy when sampled. The PCR used 60 Vbeta and 13 Jbeta primers. Profiled with immunoSEQ multiplex PCR; TCRdb holds only in-frame clones, not every one. Recorded for this sample: about 46,000 clones. The germline gives CDR1 KGHSH, CDR2 LQKENI. CDR3 length equals 15 residues. The trim removed 3 bases at V and 3 bases at J, leaving 4 bases unmatched. The receptor was isolated from a woman in her forties in good health and CMV-seronegative. Sequencing input: PBMCs. The chain couples TRBV18 to TRBJ2-7; 11 bases align to TRBD1. The CDR3: CASSPGTGGDYEQYF. CDR3 DNA: TGTGCCAGCTCACCCGGGACAGGGGGTGACTACGAGCAGTACTTC.